The next 8 T cell receptor beta chains were all read from a single sample in a study of blood T cells in healthy people across ages. A second PCR, run for about 7 to 11 cycles, used a sample-barcoded 5' primer plus a J-beta primer mix. TCRdb reprocessed the 5' RACE reads via MiXCR and lists one record per CDR3 protein. The sample contains roughly 1,500,000 distinct CDR3 sequences, approximately 38% of which appear only once. The sequenced material came from blood. Receptors were obtained from a woman aged 18-35 years in good health.

This clonotype was seen a few times. The chain recombines TRBV12-3 or TRBV12-4 with TRBJ2-1; the D gene is possibly TRBD1 (5 bases). Between the trimmed V and J ends, which lost 7 bases and 0 bases, there was a span of 13 bases. The CDR3 is made up of 15 amino acids. CDR3 amino acids: CASTLGASSYNEQFF. CDR3 sequence (DNA): TGTGCCAGCACCCTAGGGGCCAGCTCCTACAATGAGCAGTTCTTC.

This clonotype has only a few counts. In nucleotides, the CDR3 is TGTGCCAGCAGCCAAGGGTACGGGATTAATTCACCCCTCCACTTT. This encodes CASSQGYGINSPLHF. V and J are TRBV3-1 and TRBJ1-6; D is undetermined. The CDR3 has 15 residues. V lost 1 base and J 6 bases, leaving 10 bases between the germline ends. Germline loops: CDR1 LGHDT, CDR2 YNNKEL (reference sequence).

This clonotype has a count of ten or more. The gene calls are TRBV3-1 and TRBJ2-1, with D maybe TRBD2 (5 bases). The germline V gene encodes CDR1 LGHDT and CDR2 YNNKEL (reference sequence). The V and J ends lost 7 bases and 3 bases respectively, with 16 bases between them. The length of the CDR3 is 15 residues. The CDR3 DNA follows: TGTGCCAGCATCCTAGGAGGTTCGGGCTACAATGAGCAGTTCTTC. This codes for CASILGGSGYNEQFF.

This chain uses TRBV7-9 with TRBJ2-1, with D perhaps matching TRBD2 (6 bases). The germline V gene encodes CDR1 SEHNR and CDR2 FQNEAQ (reference sequence). Trimming pared 2 bases from V and 3 bases from J, leaving 11 bases between. The CDR3 has 15 amino acids. CDR3 sequence: CASSLIGSYYNEQFF. CDR3 in DNA: TGTGCCAGCAGCTTAATCGGGAGTTACTACAATGAGCAGTTCTTC.

This clonotype has a handful of counts. The rearrangement links TRBV6-2 or TRBV6-3 to TRBJ2-5; D is undetermined. Trimming took 7 bases from V and 11 from J, leaving 23 bases between them. Germline V gene lookup returns CDR1 MNHEY and CDR2 SVGEGT. This CDR3 region has 14 residues. CDR3 nucleotides: TGTGCCAGCACAGACTCTGATTGGGGAAATGAGCAGTACTTC. This gives the protein CASTDSDWGNEQYF.

In nucleotides, the CDR3 is TGTGCCAGCAGGGGGGGAGGCTATGGCTACACCTTC. Amino acids: CASRGGGYGYTF. The chain has TRBV2 and TRBJ1-2, with D possibly TRBD1 on 5 matching bases. Per the germline V gene, CDR1 is SNHLY and CDR2 is FYNNEI. The CDR3 runs to 12 residues. Trimming stripped 6 bases from V and 4 bases from J, with 9 bases between.

The genes are TRBV5-1 and TRBJ2-7; possible D gene TRBD2, 6 bases. This CDR3 spans 14 amino acids. V lost 0 bases to trimming and J lost 10 bases, with 17 bases between them. Per germline, CDR1 SGHRS and CDR2 YFSETQ. The CDR3 coding sequence is TGCGCCAGCAGCTTGGGGACGGGACTCGATAACCAGTACTTC. This codes for CASSLGTGLDNQYF.

This clonotype was observed a few times. The gene calls are TRBV11-2 and TRBJ2-3; TRBD1 might be the D (5 bases). Per germline, CDR1 SGHAT and CDR2 FQNNGV. V was trimmed by 6 bases and J by 2 bases, leaving 12 bases between them. The CDR3 length is 14 residues. CDR3 bases: TGTGCCAGCAGTCCAAAGGACATCACAGATACGCAGTATTTT. Translation gives CASSPKDITDTQYF.